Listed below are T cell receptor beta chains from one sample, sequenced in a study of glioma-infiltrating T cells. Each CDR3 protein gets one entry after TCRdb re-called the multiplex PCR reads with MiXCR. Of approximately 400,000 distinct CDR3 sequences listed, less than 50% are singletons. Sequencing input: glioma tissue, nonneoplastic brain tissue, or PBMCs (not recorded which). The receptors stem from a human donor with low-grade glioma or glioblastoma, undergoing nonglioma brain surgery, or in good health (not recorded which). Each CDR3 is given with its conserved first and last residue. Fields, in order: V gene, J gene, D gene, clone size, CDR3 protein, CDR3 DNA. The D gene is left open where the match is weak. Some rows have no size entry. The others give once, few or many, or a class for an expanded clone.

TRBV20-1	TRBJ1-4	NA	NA	CSASSGPHSEKLFF	TGCAGTGCTAGTTCGGGGCCGCATAGCGAAAAACTGTTTTTT
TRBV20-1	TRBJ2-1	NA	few	CSATAVQGPNEQFF	TGCAGTGCTACCGCCGTCCAGGGTCCAAATGAGCAGTTCTTC
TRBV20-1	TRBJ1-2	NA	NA	CSARGAADHISYGYTF	TGCAGTGCTAGAGGAGCGGCCGACCATATTTCCTATGGCTACACCTTC
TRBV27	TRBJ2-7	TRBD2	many	CASSFRVAGSYEQYF	TGTGCCAGCAGTTTCAGGGTAGCGGGCTCCTACGAGCAGTACTTC
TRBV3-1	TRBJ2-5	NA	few	CASGLQTQETQYF	TGTGCCAGCGGGCTGCAAACCCAAGAGACCCAGTACTTC
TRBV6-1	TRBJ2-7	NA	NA	CASRLYMGSLGEQYF	TGTGCCAGCAGACTCTATATGGGGTCCCTCGGCGAGCAGTACTTC
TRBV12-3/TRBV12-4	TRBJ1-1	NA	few	CASSFAGYNTEAFF	TGTGCCAGCAGTTTTGCAGGTTATAACACTGAAGCTTTCTTT
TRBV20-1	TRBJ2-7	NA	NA	CSAIGNDLPFGQYF	TGCAGTGCTATCGGTAACGACCTCCCCTTCGGGCAGTACTTC
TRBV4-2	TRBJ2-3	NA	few	CASSLVGGNGDTQYF	TGTGCCAGCAGCCTGGTGGGAGGCAACGGGGATACGCAGTATTTT
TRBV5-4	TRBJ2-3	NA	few	CASSWGVVAADTQYF	TGTGCCAGCAGCTGGGGGGTGGTAGCGGCAGATACGCAGTATTTT
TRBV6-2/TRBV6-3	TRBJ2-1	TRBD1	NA	CASSYQKPQGSSSYEQFF	TGTGCCAGCAGTTACCAAAAGCCACAGGGGTCCTCATCCTACGAGCAGTTCTTC
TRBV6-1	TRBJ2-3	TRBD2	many	CASRRGLADLNTQYF	TGTGCCAGCAGGAGGGGACTAGCGGACCTCAATACGCAGTATTTT
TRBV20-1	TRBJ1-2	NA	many	CSATQDNYGYTF	TGCAGTGCTACGCAGGATAACTATGGCTACACCTTC